This TCR beta chain was captured in a study of blood T cell repertoires in COVID-19. Across the whole study: The analysed material was cDNA or gDNA that came from T cells, B-cell-depleted T cells, or PBMCs.

All enrollees were roughly 18 to 95 years old and from some 24 US areas. Cohorts were assigned according to the clinical history that participants reported. Shortly before study entry, within 2 weeks, exposed participants had met a COVID-19 case. Clones were sequenced by immunoSEQ multiplex PCR, and TCRdb holds only the in-frame ones, with some missing. The sample consists of more than 300,000 clones, 90% of them appearing once. Trimming removed 4 bases from V and 4 bases from J, with 13 bases in between. The CDR3 length is 14 residues. Germline V gene sequence: CDR1 SEHNR, CDR2 FQNEAQ (reference sequence).

The material sequenced was PBMCs or T cells enriched from blood (not recorded which). V is TRBV7-9 and J is TRBJ1-1; no clear D. The TCR was taken from a woman aged 25-40 years who had been exposed to COVID-19. CDR3 sequence reads: CASSSTLPSTEAFF. The CDR3 DNA reads as TGTGCCAGCAGCTCTACGCTTCCGAGCACTGAAGCTTTCTTT. The full variable domain, with the rest looked up from reference TRBV7-9 and TRBJ1-1, is DTGVSQNPRHKITKRGQNVTFRCDPISEHNRLYWYRQTLGQGPEFLTYFQNEAQLEKSRLLSDRFSAERPKGSFSTLEIQRTEQGDSAMYLCASSSTLPSTEAFFGQGTRLTVV.